This is a list of T cell receptor beta chains from one sample in a study of cytomegalovirus exposure and HLA in healthy donors. Here immunoSEQ multiplex PCR was the method, and the copy in TCRdb shows in-frame clones only, minus some. The sample records some 130,000 clones, about 94% being singletons. Material: PBMCs. These receptors originate from a young man in good health and CMV-seropositive. CDR3s include the opening cysteine and the closing phenylalanine or tryptophan.

J	V	length	CDR3
TRBJ1-5	TRBV5-5	15	CASSLFPGVSQPQHF
TRBJ2-3	TRBV7-9	14	CASSFSGFSDTQYF
TRBJ2-1	TRBV9	15	CASSVDVTVYNEQFF
TRBJ1-5	TRBV7-9	13	CASSTTGNQPQHF
TRBJ1-2	TRBV18	15	CASSPQTGEDYGYTF
TRBJ1-1	TRBV6-5	13	CASSRGRDTEAFF
TRBJ2-7	TRBV6-1	15	CASSVLASGSYEQYF
TRBJ2-7	TRBV25-1	14	CASSRQGASYEQYF
TRBJ1-1	TRBV19	13	CASNRVMNTEAFF
TRBJ2-5	TRBV11-2	16	CASSSPWVRDQETQYF
TRBJ2-7	TRBV6-5	15	CASSYSPSGNYEQYF
TRBJ2-7	TRBV7-8	15	CASSPAVPISYEQYF
TRBJ2-7	TRBV10-1	14	CANSLAGEDYEQYF
TRBJ2-7	TRBV6-1	12	CASSRGTYEQYF
TRBJ2-3	TRBV9	15	CASSVVGRRTDTQYF
TRBJ1-4	TRBV4-1	13	CASSHFGGEKLFF
TRBJ1-1	TRBV7-9	13	CASAQARNTEAFF
TRBJ2-2	TRBV7-8	16	CASSLEAGRDTGELFF
TRBJ1-5	TRBV7-8	12	CASSLDRGAQHF
TRBJ2-5	TRBV19	17	CASSMIRLAGEAETQYF
TRBJ1-1	TRBV2	14	CASSTDRANTEAFF
TRBJ2-1	TRBV27	18	CASSLLPLGGASYNEQFF
TRBJ1-1	TRBV28	15	CASSLGPGFDTEAFF
TRBJ1-2	TRBV7-9	13	CASSFGGAGGYTF
TRBJ2-7	TRBV6-1	13	CALRLAGEYEQYF
TRBJ1-2	TRBV28	15	CASREQGAIDYGYTF
TRBJ2-1	TRBV2	17	CASRDGTSGYSYNEQFF
TRBJ2-7	TRBV28	19	CASSRQGLAGIRSSYEQYF
TRBJ2-3	TRBV6-1	15	CASSEEGRGTDTQYF
TRBJ1-2	TRBV19	14	CASFGQGAYYGYTF
TRBJ1-2	TRBV27	16	CASRPDRALPSYGYTF
TRBJ2-3	TRBV5-1	16	CASSYSRDWGTDTQYF
TRBJ2-5	TRBV7-6	16	CASSLPGQGTGETQYF
TRBJ2-3	TRBV5-1	16	CASSPGTEKSTDTQYF
TRBJ1-3	TRBV30	15	CAWSVRGEAGNTIYF
TRBJ2-5	TRBV6-1	14	CASRDPGGEETQYF
TRBJ2-1	TRBV1	17	CTSSHPLAGVHENEQFF
TRBJ2-3	TRBV7-3	17	CASSEGLAGGPWDTQYF